Presented here are 3 T cell receptor beta chains from one specimen sequenced in a study of OX40 agonist ivuxolimab in advanced cancers. Receptors were amplified or captured by the immunoSEQ multiplex PCR assay. The immuneACCESS repertoire file appears here via TCRdb, limited to in-frame rearrangements. These files lack a portion of the clones; in checked studies, under half of the deficit traces to unresolved V genes, and the cause of the others is not known. This sample gives tens of thousands of clones in total; approximately 80% of them show up just once. Approximately 17% of the sample goes to the ten largest clones. Material: CD4+ or CD8+ T cells sorted from blood, obtained in a trial of the OX40 agonist ivuxolimab. These receptors all come from an adult with an advanced solid tumor such as melanoma, head and neck, liver or kidney cancer.

J is TRBJ2-5 and V is TRBV29-1; D tentatively reads TRBD1 or TRBD2 (5 bases each). Germline V gives CDR1 SQVTM, CDR2 ANQGSEA. This CDR3 has 13 amino acids. Trimming cost V 3 bases and J 3 bases, with 11 bases left between them. Here the CDR3 reads CSVDGDGEETQYF. CDR3 in DNA: TGCAGCGTTGATGGGGACGGGGAAGAGACCCAGTACTTC.

The rearrangement joins TRBV4-1 to TRBJ2-7, with 7 bases aligning to TRBD1. The CDR3 has 15 amino acids. Trimming at V came to 1 base and at J to 3 bases, leaving 6 bases not matched to a gene. From germline, CDR1 is MGHRA and CDR2 YSYEKL. CDR3 in amino acids: CASSQVTGSIYEQYF. CDR3 in DNA: TGCGCCAGCAGCCAAGTGACAGGGAGCATCTACGAGCAGTACTTC.

This sequence joins TRBV5-1 and TRBJ2-1, with D possibly being TRBD1 (5 bases). The CDR3 totals 14 residues. The germline V gene has CDR1 SGHRS and CDR2 YFSETQ. Trimming took 2 bases from V and 6 from J, leaving 12 bases between them. CDR3 amino acids: CASSFNLRGNEQFF. CDR3 coding DNA: TGCGCCAGCAGCTTCAACCTTAGGGGCAATGAGCAGTTCTTC.